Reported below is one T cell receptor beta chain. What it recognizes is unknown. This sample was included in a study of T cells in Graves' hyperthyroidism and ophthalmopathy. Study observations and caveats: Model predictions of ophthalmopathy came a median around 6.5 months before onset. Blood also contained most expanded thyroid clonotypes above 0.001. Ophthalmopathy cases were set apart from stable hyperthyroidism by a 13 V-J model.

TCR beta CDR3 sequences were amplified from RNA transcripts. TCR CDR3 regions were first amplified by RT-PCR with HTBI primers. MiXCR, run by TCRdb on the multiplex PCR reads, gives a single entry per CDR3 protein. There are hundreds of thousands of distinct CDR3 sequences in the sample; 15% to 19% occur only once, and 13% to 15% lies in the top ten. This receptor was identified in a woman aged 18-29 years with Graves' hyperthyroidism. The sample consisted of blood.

The CDR3 nucleotides read TGCAGTGCTAGAGCCCCCGGAGGGGTTGATGAAAAACTGTTTTTT. It is translated as CSARAPGGVDEKLFF. This chain joins TRBV20-1 and TRBJ1-4, with D maybe TRBD1 (5 bases). Germline CDR1 is DFQATT and CDR2 is SNEGSKA (reference sequence). Trimming took off 1 base at V and 6 bases at J, with 15 bases between the two ends. The CDR3 length is 15 residues.